This section outlines one T cell receptor beta chain sequence together with its context. This clone was counted a few times. The antigen this receptor binds is unknown. Per-base qualities were not stored, and no clone one base away is much larger. The data belong to a study of shared clonotypes between healthy human individuals (dated by TCRdb to between 2020 and 2021). With respect to the entire study: Three men and a couple of women, aged 18 to 49 years, made up the cohort. For each donor, three plates each were used for CD4 naive and CD4 memory, two plates were used for CD8 naive, and one plate was used for CD8 memory. To estimate repertoire size and how much clonotypes are shared between individuals, the study performed deep sequencing of blood TCR repertoires from roughly five healthy adults. To increase sequencing depth and limit assay-specific biases, TCR repertoire library preparation and sequencing were carried out by different laboratories using diverse techniques. Per donor, leukapheresis produced somewhere between about 0.8 and 9 billion PBMCs.

Results and caveats for the whole study, not just this receptor: Sampling was restricted to blood, and TCR repertoires in tissues likely differ from the TCR repertoires found in blood. The genetic and exposure-history diversity represented was limited by the small number of donors. Based on pairwise subsampling, the degree of clonotype sharing among donors was expected to be affected by sequencing depth. Sharing across several donors was observed for about 5% of naive CD4, less than 4% of naive CD8, over 2% of memory CD4, and approximately 0.41% of memory CD8 clonotypes. Compared with non-shared clonotypes, clonotypes shared by all four sorted-subset donors had higher generation probabilities. Incomplete sequencing was indicated by rarefaction of sorted-subset datasets, despite the large sequencing depth. Naive subsets generally had larger estimated clonotype richness than memory subsets.

TCR CDR3 regions were amplified from genomic DNA by multiplex PCR using the deep immunoSEQ assay. For each cell subset, the extracted genomic DNA was distributed evenly across all wells of several immunoSEQ 96-well plates, and each plate served as one replicate. Each replicate PCR for sorted subsets received 200 ng genomic DNA, equal to roughly 33,000 T cell genomes. Purified libraries were measured with a Qubit 3.0 fluorometer, size-checked on a Bioanalyzer 2100, and measured again with the KAPA Library Quantification kit. Every immunoSEQ 96-well plate was sequenced on a dedicated single-read 150-cycle Illumina NextSeq 550 flow cell. The authors processed their data as follows. Because the immunoSEQ output held only junctional sequences and lacked quality scores, the filtering could not match the filtering applied to full-length reads. Sequences were annotated with PyIR, a Python wrapper for IgBLAST v1.9, and V/J genes and CDR3 were assigned using IMGT germline references. Reads were removed for weak V/J assignments (E-value above 1e-6), missing CDR3, stop codons, out-of-frame junctions, or ambiguous translated residues. V3J clonotypes were defined as sequences sharing the same inferred V gene, J gene, and CDR3 amino acid sequence. To compute the percentage overlap between repertoires, the number of shared unique clonotypes was divided by the size of the smaller repertoire. Richness of each repertoire was evaluated using RTK rarefaction, the Chao1 estimator, and Recon v2.1 estimates of unobserved clonotypes. Generation probabilities were computed with OLGA for all TCRbeta clonotypes obtained by the gDNA method from a few donors. This is the immuneACCESS table as TCRdb keeps it, with only in-frame sequences that have V and J called. A part of the clones is gone; compared with another copy, unresolved V genes explain less than half, and the rest is unexplained. The V and J calls and clone size were taken over from that table, and D and trimming were inferred from the DNA. Across this sample there are about 700,000 clones, with roughly nine tenths seen only once. 20% to 25% of the sample is taken by the ten largest.

CD8 naive samples were CD45RO-negative cells positively selected for CCR7, giving a CD45RA+CCR7+ population that excluded TemRA cells. The donors were healthy, HIV-negative adults who had no recently reported acute infections or vaccinations. Only Caucasian adults living in Nashville, Tennessee, USA were represented among the donors. Blood was obtained by leukapheresis, after which PBMCs were separated by Ficoll-Histopaque density gradient centrifugation and cryopreserved in liquid nitrogen vapor phase. Analytical flow cytometry was used to check the purity and quantity of each magnetically sorted T cell population. Genomic DNA was isolated from every sorted fraction and measured by UV absorbance on a Nanodrop 2000c. The specimen was naive CD8+ T cells sorted from blood. The cell subset or site label corresponds to: CD45RA+CCR7+. This TCR was sampled from a man between 25 and 39 years old in good health.

The sequenced DNA: TGTGCCAGCAGTTGGGACAGGGGAGATGAGCAGTTCTTC. This encodes CASSWDRGDEQFF. The receptor chain draws on TRBV27 and TRBJ2-1, with 10 bases aligning to TRBD1. The germline V gene encodes CDR1 MNHEY and CDR2 SMNVEV (reference sequence). V loses 4 bases at its end and J loses 8 bases; junction bases beyond the gene matches: 2. From the cysteine through the phenylalanine, the CDR3 covers 13 amino acids. Of all the DNA, just the CDR3 is kept, 39 bases in frame from base 1.